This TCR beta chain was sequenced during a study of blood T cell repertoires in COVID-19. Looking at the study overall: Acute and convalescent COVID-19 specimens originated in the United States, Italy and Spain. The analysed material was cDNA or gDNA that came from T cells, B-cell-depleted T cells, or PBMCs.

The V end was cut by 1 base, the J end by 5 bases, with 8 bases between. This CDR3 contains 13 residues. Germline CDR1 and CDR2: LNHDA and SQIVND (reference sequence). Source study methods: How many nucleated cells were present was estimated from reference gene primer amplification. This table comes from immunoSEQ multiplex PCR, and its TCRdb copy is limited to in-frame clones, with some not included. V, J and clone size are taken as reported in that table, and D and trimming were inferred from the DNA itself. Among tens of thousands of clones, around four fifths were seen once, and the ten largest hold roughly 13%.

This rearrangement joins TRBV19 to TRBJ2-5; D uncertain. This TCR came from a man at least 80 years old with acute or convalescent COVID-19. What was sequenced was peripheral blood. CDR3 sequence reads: CASSIGLLETQYF. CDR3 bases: TGTGCCAGTAGTATAGGTCTCCTGGAGACCCAGTACTTC.